A selection of T cell receptor beta chains follows, all from one sample in a study of regulatory T cells. Libraries were prepared by immunoSEQ multiplex PCR; TCRdb keeps only in-frame clonotypes and omits some of them. The sample includes roughly 32,000 clones, approximately 89% of them seen just once. Material: conventional CD4+ T cells sorted from blood. The receptors originated from a person under 30 with CD3G deficiency. Both conserved end residues are part of each CDR3. Fields, in order: V gene, clone size, J gene, D gene, CDR3 DNA, CDR3 protein. A D gene is named only where the DNA matches it firmly. Only part of the rows carry a size: once, few, many, or a class if the clone is expanded.

TRBV5-1	NA	TRBJ1-1	TRBD1	TGCGCCAGCAGTCGTACAGGGGTGAACACTGAAGCTTTCTTT	CASSRTGVNTEAFF
TRBV19	NA	TRBJ2-3	TRBD2	TGTGCCAGTAGCCCACTAGCGGGAGGGGCAGATACGCAGTATTTT	CASSPLAGGADTQYF
TRBV30	NA	TRBJ1-1	TRBD1	TGTGCCTGGACAGGGGGCTTCACTGAAGCTTTCTTT	CAWTGGFTEAFF
TRBV5-1	NA	TRBJ1-1	TRBD1	TGCGCCAGCAGCCCAGCGACAGGGTACACTGAAGCTTTCTTT	CASSPATGYTEAFF
TRBV28	NA	TRBJ1-5	NA	TGTGCCAGCAGTTTAGTAGGTCAGCCCCAGCATTTT	CASSLVGQPQHF
TRBV18	NA	TRBJ2-6	NA	TGTGCCAGCTCACCACAAGGAGGGGCCAACGTCCTGACTTTC	CASSPQGGANVLTF
TRBV10-3	NA	TRBJ2-7	NA	TGTGCCATCAGTGACTCCCCCGCGAAGGAGCAGTACTTC	CAISDSPAKEQYF
TRBV10-3	NA	TRBJ1-1	TRBD1	TGTGCCACACAGGGGGAGCCTAACACTGAAGCTTTCTTT	CATQGEPNTEAFF
TRBV6-1	once	TRBJ2-7	NA	TGTGCCAGCAGTCCCGGCGGTCTCCCCTCCTACGAGCAGTACTTC	CASSPGGLPSYEQYF
TRBV6-1	NA	TRBJ2-7	TRBD2	TGTGCCAGCTCGGGACTAGCCTCCTACGAGCAGTACTTC	CASSGLASYEQYF
TRBV30	NA	TRBJ2-1	TRBD2	TGTGCCTGGGGCTCAGGACTAGCGGCCAATGAGCAGTTCTTC	CAWGSGLAANEQFF
TRBV7-9	NA	TRBJ2-3	NA	TGTGCCAGCAGCGTCGGACAGAGTTCGCAGTATTTT	CASSVGQSSQYF
TRBV7-2	NA	TRBJ2-1	TRBD1	TGTGCCAGCAGCTTTCAGACAGGGGGTGTCCATGAGCAGTTCTTC	CASSFQTGGVHEQFF
TRBV6-1	NA	TRBJ1-3	NA	TGTGCCAGCAGTGGGTCTGGAAACACCATATATTTT	CASSGSGNTIYF
TRBV18	NA	TRBJ2-1	NA	TGTGCCAGCTCACAGACCCGGGCCCTGACCTCCTACAATGAGCAGTTCTTC	CASSQTRALTSYNEQFF
TRBV28	NA	TRBJ2-7	NA	TGTGCCAGCAGTCCTGGGGACGCATCCTACGAGCAGTACTTC	CASSPGDASYEQYF
TRBV6-5	NA	TRBJ1-2	TRBD1	TGTGCCAGCAGTTACAACAGGGGGCGTAACTATGGCTACACCTTC	CASSYNRGRNYGYTF
TRBV7-9	NA	TRBJ2-3	NA	TGTGCCAGCAGCTTCCGCTCTGGGAGCACAGATACGCAGTATTTT	CASSFRSGSTDTQYF
TRBV7-9	NA	TRBJ2-1	TRBD2	TGTGCCAGCAGCTACTTTGCGGGGGGCGGTGAGCAGTTCTTC	CASSYFAGGGEQFF
TRBV11-3	NA	TRBJ2-2	TRBD1	TGTGCCAGCAGCTCGACCCGGGACAGGGGCAGGGGCACCGGGGAGCTGTTTTTT	CASSSTRDRGRGTGELFF
TRBV27	NA	TRBJ2-7	TRBD1	TGTGCCAGCTTTCCTGCCCCGAACCGGGACAGGGGGTTCTACGAGCAGTACTTC	CASFPAPNRDRGFYEQYF
TRBV28	few	TRBJ2-7	NA	TGTGCCAGCACCTCAGGGCCTCCTACCTACGAGCAGTACTTC	CASTSGPPTYEQYF
TRBV28	NA	TRBJ2-7	TRBD2	TGTGCCAGCAGTGATAGACTAGCGGGAGAATACGAGCAGTACTTC	CASSDRLAGEYEQYF
TRBV14	NA	TRBJ2-1	NA	TGTGCCAGCAGCCAAGGAGTGAAGCAGTTCTTC	CASSQGVKQFF
TRBV6-1	NA	TRBJ2-4	TRBD2	TGTGCCAGCAGTGAACTAGCCGGGAGGGGTGCCAAAAACATTCAGTACTTC	CASSELAGRGAKNIQYF
TRBV28	NA	TRBJ2-7	NA	TGTGCCAGCAGTTTATCGATTACCGGTGGACGGTTCCCCTCCTACGAGCAGTACTTC	CASSLSITGGRFPSYEQYF
TRBV5-6	NA	TRBJ1-1	NA	TGTGCCAGCAGCTTGGAGGGGAAAGGGGACACTGAAGCTTTCTTT	CASSLEGKGDTEAFF
TRBV5-1	NA	TRBJ2-5	TRBD2	TGCGCCAGCAGCTTGGACCTAGCGGGGCAAGAGACCCAGTACTTC	CASSLDLAGQETQYF
TRBV28	NA	TRBJ2-3	NA	TGTGCCAGCAGTACTGTAACAGATACGCAGTATTTT	CASSTVTDTQYF
TRBV18	NA	TRBJ1-3	NA	TGTGCCAGCTCACCAGAGCCCGGAAACACCATATATTTT	CASSPEPGNTIYF
TRBV28	NA	TRBJ1-1	NA	TGTGCCAGCAGGACTGCAGCGAACACTGAAGCTTTCTTT	CASRTAANTEAFF
TRBV6-1	few	TRBJ2-1	TRBD2	TGTGCCAGCACCGCGACTAGCGGGGGGCACAATGAGCAGTTCTTC	CASTATSGGHNEQFF
TRBV5-3	NA	TRBJ1-2	TRBD1	TGTGCCAGAAGCTTAGGACAGGGGGGTGTTTATGGCTACACCTTC	CARSLGQGGVYGYTF
TRBV14	NA	TRBJ2-7	NA	TGTGCCAGCAGAGAGCTCGGCCGGGACTTCTCCTACGAGCAGTACTTC	CASRELGRDFSYEQYF
TRBV7-8	NA	TRBJ2-3	NA	TGTGCCAGCAGCTTAGGCTACCCCACAGATACGCAGTATTTT	CASSLGYPTDTQYF
TRBV28	NA	TRBJ2-7	NA	TGTGCCAGCAGTTTATTAGCAGGGGCGGGCGAGCAGTACTTC	CASSLLAGAGEQYF
TRBV6-1	NA	TRBJ2-2	NA	TGTGCCAGCAGTCCGCCACGGCAAAACACCGGGGAGCTGTTTTTT	CASSPPRQNTGELFF
TRBV19	NA	TRBJ1-2	TRBD1	TGTGCCAGTAGCGGACAGGGACCCTATGGCTACACCTTC	CASSGQGPYGYTF
TRBV18	NA	TRBJ1-2	NA	TGTGCCAGCTCACCAGAGACAGCCTATGGCTACACCTTC	CASSPETAYGYTF
TRBV28	NA	TRBJ2-3	NA	TGTGCCAGCAGTTGGGCGGGAAGCACAGATACGCAGTATTTT	CASSWAGSTDTQYF
TRBV5-1	NA	TRBJ2-7	NA	TGCGCCAGCAGCTTGACGGTAACGGGCGAGCAGTACTTC	CASSLTVTGEQYF
TRBV5-1	NA	TRBJ2-3	NA	TGCGCCAGCAGCTACCTCTCCCCGGATACGCAGTATTTT	CASSYLSPDTQYF
TRBV5-1	NA	TRBJ2-3	NA	TGCGCCAGCAGCTTGGCTTCGGGTATTACGGATACGCAGTATTTT	CASSLASGITDTQYF
TRBV28	NA	TRBJ2-3	TRBD1	TGTGCCAGCAGTACGCCGGGACAGGGCCTCACAGATACGCAGTATTTT	CASSTPGQGLTDTQYF
TRBV28	NA	TRBJ2-1	NA	TGTGCCAGCAGTTATGGGGCCCATGAGCAGTTCTTC	CASSYGAHEQFF
TRBV30	once	TRBJ1-2	NA	TGTGCCTGGAGTGTATCAGGGACCCTTGGTAGTGGCTACACCTTC	CAWSVSGTLGSGYTF
TRBV7-2	NA	TRBJ2-2	TRBD1	TGTGCCAGCAGCCAGGGGGTTAACACCGGGGAGCTGTTTTTT	CASSQGVNTGELFF
TRBV19	NA	TRBJ2-1	NA	TGTGCCAGTAGTCCGTCCAGGGAGTCACATGAGCAGTTCTTC	CASSPSRESHEQFF
TRBV19	NA	TRBJ2-1	TRBD2	TGTGCCAGTAGCCTGACTAGCGGGGGGGTGCAGTTCTTC	CASSLTSGGVQFF
TRBV7-9	NA	TRBJ2-3	NA	TGTGCCAGCAGCCTAGGAGGTATGGCGGATACGCAGTATTTT	CASSLGGMADTQYF
TRBV7-9	NA	TRBJ2-3	NA	TGTGCCAGCAGCCCCCTGACAGGGAGGACAGATACGCAGTATTTT	CASSPLTGRTDTQYF
TRBV6-1	NA	TRBJ2-6	NA	TGTGCCAGCAGTGAGGTCACCCCCTCTTTCTCTGGGGCCAACGTCCTGACTTTC	CASSEVTPSFSGANVLTF
TRBV5-1	NA	TRBJ2-4	NA	TGCGCCAGCAGCTATGACGGGAACATTCAGTACTTC	CASSYDGNIQYF